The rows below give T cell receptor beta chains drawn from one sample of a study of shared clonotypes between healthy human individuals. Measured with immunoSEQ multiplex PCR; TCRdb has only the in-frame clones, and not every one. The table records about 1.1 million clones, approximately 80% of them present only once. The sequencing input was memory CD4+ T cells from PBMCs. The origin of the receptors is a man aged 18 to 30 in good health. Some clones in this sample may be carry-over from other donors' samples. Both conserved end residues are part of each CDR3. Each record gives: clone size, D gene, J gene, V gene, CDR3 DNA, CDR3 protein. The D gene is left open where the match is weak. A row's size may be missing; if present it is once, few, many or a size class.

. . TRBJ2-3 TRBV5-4 TGTGCCAGCAGCCTCCCGGAAGCAGATACGCAGTATTTT CASSLPEADTQYF
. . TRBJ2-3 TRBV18 TGTGCCAGCTTTTCGACAGCCGCCACAGATACGCAGTATTTT CASFSTAATDTQYF
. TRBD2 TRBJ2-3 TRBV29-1 TGCAGCGCGGCCGCGGGGGGGGCAGATACGCAGTATTTT CSAAAGGADTQYF
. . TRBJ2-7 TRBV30 TGTGCCTGGAGTGTGAAGGGGACGGGACAGTACTTC CAWSVKGTGQYF
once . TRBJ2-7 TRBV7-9 TGTGCCAGCAGCCGGGCCCAGGGCTACGAGCAGTACTTC CASSRAQGYEQYF
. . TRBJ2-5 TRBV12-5 TGTGCTAGTGGTTTGCAAACTGAGACCCAGTACTTC CASGLQTETQYF
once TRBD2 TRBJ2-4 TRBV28 TGTGCCAGCAGCCAGGGACTAGCGGGAGAAAACATTCAGTACTTC CASSQGLAGENIQYF
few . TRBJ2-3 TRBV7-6 TGTGCCAGCAGCTCCTTGGCAGGCCGGACAGATACGCAGTATTTT CASSSLAGRTDTQYF
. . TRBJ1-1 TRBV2 TGTGCCAGCAGATCAGAGGCTGAAGCTTTCTTT CASRSEAEAFF
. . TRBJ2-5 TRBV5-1 TGCGCCAGCAGCTTCGAGGGGCAGATACAAGAGACCCAGTACTTC CASSFEGQIQETQYF
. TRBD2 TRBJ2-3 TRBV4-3 TGCGCCAGCAGCCGAGGCGGGGCTAGCGGCCGCACAGATACGCAGTATTTT CASSRGGASGRTDTQYF
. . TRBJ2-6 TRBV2 TGTGCCAGCAGTGGAGGGCATACGTCCTCTGGGGCCAACGTCCTGACTTTC CASSGGHTSSGANVLTF
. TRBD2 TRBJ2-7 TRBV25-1 TGTGCCAGCGCTTGGGGGACTAGCGGGAGGTTGGGGTACGAGCAGTACTTC CASAWGTSGRLGYEQYF
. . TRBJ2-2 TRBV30 TGTGCCTGGAGCGCAGGGGGGAAGGCCGGGGAGCTGTTTTTT CAWSAGGKAGELFF
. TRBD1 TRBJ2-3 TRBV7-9 TGTGCCAGCAGCTTAGCCGGGACAGGGGCCGCAGATACGCAGTATTTT CASSLAGTGAADTQYF
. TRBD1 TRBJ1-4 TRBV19 TGTGCCAGTAGTTTCACAGGGGGAGCTGAAAAACTGTTTTTT CASSFTGGAEKLFF
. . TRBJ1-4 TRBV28 TGTGCCAGCAGTTTAGCCGGGACAACTAATGAAAAACTGTTTTTT CASSLAGTTNEKLFF
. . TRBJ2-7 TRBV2 TGTGCCAGCAGTGAATTTGGGACCTCTGGCTACGAGCAGTACTTC CASSEFGTSGYEQYF
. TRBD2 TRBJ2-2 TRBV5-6 TGTGCCAGCAGCTTGAGACTAGCGGGAGTGGGCGGGGAGCTGTTTTTT CASSLRLAGVGGELFF
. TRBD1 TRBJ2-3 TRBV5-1 TGCGCCAGCAGCTTCGGCCAGGGGGCAGGAACAGATACGCAGTATTTT CASSFGQGAGTDTQYF
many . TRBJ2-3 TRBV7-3 TGTGCCAGCAGCACCACAACAGGGACAGATACGCAGTATTTT CASSTTTGTDTQYF
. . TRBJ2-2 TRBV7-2 TGTGCCAGCAGCCCCCGGGGTGGCGCGAACACCGGGGAGCTGTTTTTT CASSPRGGANTGELFF
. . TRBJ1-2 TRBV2 TGTGCCAGCTCTGGCCAGAGCTATGGCTACACCTTC CASSGQSYGYTF
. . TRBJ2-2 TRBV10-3 TGTGCCATCAGTGAGTCAGGCCAACTAAACACCGGGGAGCTGTTTTTT CAISESGQLNTGELFF
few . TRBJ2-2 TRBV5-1 TGCGCCAGCAGCCCTTCTAGCCTCGGCACCGGGGAGCTGTTTTTT CASSPSSLGTGELFF
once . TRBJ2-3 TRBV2 TGTGCCAGCAGTGGTTGGAGGGACTTCTCAGATACGCAGTATTTT CASSGWRDFSDTQYF
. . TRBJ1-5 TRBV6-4 TGTGCCAGCAGTGACCGTCAGCCCCAGCATTTT CASSDRQPQHF
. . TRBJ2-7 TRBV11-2 TGTGCCAGCAGCTTTCGGCTCTCCTACGAGCAGTACTTC CASSFRLSYEQYF
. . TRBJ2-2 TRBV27 TGTGCCAGCAGTTTAGTGTGGACAGCGAGGACCGGGGAGCTGTTTTTT CASSLVWTARTGELFF
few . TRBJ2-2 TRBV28 TGTGCCAGCAGTTTACCTCGTGCATGGACAGGGGAGCTGTTTTTT CASSLPRAWTGELFF
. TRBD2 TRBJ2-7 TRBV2 TGTGCCAGCTCTGGTCTGGGGAGGGCCTACGAGCAGTACTTC CASSGLGRAYEQYF
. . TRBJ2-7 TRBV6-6 TGTGCCAGCAGTTACGCCGGGCTACCGGAGCAGTACTTC CASSYAGLPEQYF
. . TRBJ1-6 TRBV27 TGTGCCAGCTCTAGGGGTTTGGTCTCACCCCTCCACTTT CASSRGLVSPLHF
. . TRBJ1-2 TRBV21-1 TGTGCCAGCAGCCAAGAGGGGACAGGGATTGGCTATGGCTACACCTTC CASSQEGTGIGYGYTF
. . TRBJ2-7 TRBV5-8 TGTGCCAGCAGCTTTAAGCAGAAGAGTTCCTACGAGCAGTACTTC CASSFKQKSSYEQYF
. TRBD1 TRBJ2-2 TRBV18 TGTGCCAGCTCACCCCCCGGAAGGACAGGGCCCAACACCGGGGAGCTGTTTTTT CASSPPGRTGPNTGELFF
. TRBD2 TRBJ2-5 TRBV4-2 TGTGCCAGCAGCCACGGGACTAGCGGGTACCAAGAGACCCAGTACTTC CASSHGTSGYQETQYF
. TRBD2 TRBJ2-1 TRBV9 TGTGCCAGCAGTCCTAACGGACTAGCGGAATACAATGAGCAGTTCTTC CASSPNGLAEYNEQFF
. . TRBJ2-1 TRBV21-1 TGTGCCAGCAGCAAGATTGGCCCAAATGAGCAGTTCTTC CASSKIGPNEQFF
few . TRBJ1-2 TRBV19 TGTGCCAGTAGTTGGGGGGGAAACTATGGCTACACCTTC CASSWGGNYGYTF